A single sample is the source of the 10 T cell receptor beta chains below, sequenced in a study of blood T cell repertoires in COVID-19. The assay was immunoSEQ multiplex PCR, and TCRdb's table has in-frame clones only and misses some. This table holds about 120,000 clones, 82% found once. Sequenced input: peripheral blood. The receptors here all came from an older man with active or convalescent COVID-19.

CDR3 region: CASSLLTGFTGELFF. The CDR3 nucleotides are TGTGCCAGCAGCCTTCTGACAGGATTCACCGGGGAGCTGTTTTTT. The V and J genes are TRBV5-5 and TRBJ2-2; D is possibly TRBD1 (6 bases). The CDR3 loop spans 15 amino acids. V was clipped by 4 bases and J by 4 bases, with 14 bases between them. Germline CDR1 reads SGHKS; CDR2 reads YYEKEE (reference sequence).

V and J are TRBV27 and TRBJ1-5; TRBD1 matches 8 bases. The V gene end was trimmed by 4 bases and the J gene end by 9 bases; junction bases not matched to a gene: 2. The CDR3 runs 12 residues. From germline, CDR1 is MNHEY and CDR2 SMNVEV (reference sequence). CDR3 loop: CASSSGTGPQHF. In DNA, the CDR3 is TGTGCCAGCAGTTCCGGGACAGGGCCCCAGCATTTT.

The genes are TRBV29-1 and TRBJ1-2; maybe TRBD1 (5 bases). V lost 4 bases to trimming and J lost 5 bases, with 11 bases between them. The germline V gene encodes CDR1 SQVTM and CDR2 ANQGSEA. This CDR3 spans 12 amino acids. CDR3 sequence: CSVVGGGYGYTF. The CDR3 DNA follows: TGCAGCGTTGTGGGGGGAGGGTATGGCTACACCTTC. The complete variable domain, with remaining parts taken from reference TRBV29-1 and TRBJ1-2, reads SAVISQKPSRDICQRGTSLTIQCQVDSQVTMMFWYRQQPGQSLTLIATANQGSEATYESGFVIDKFPISRPNLTFSTLTVSNMSPEDSSIYLCSVVGGGYGYTFGSGTRLTVV.

Here the CDR3 DNA reads TGTGCCAGCAGCCCCGGCGGCAGTGTCTACCAAGAGACCCAGTACTTC. Translation: CASSPGGSVYQETQYF. The rearrangement joins TRBV28 to TRBJ2-5; no definite D call. With 6 bases removed from V and 0 bases from J, the gap between germline ends came to 17 bases. CDR1 is MDHEN, CDR2 SYDVKM, per germline. This CDR3 spans 16 amino acids.

The rearrangement uses TRBV10-3 and TRBJ1-1, with a possible D match to TRBD1 (6 bases). Germline lookup yields CDR1 ENHRY and CDR2 SYGVKD. V was clipped by 10 bases and J by 0 bases, with 12 bases between them. The CDR3 is made up of 13 amino acids. The CDR3 bases are TGTGCCACCCAACAGGGAATGAACACTGAAGCTTTCTTT. This codes for CATQQGMNTEAFF.

This clone was seen more than once but under ten times. The rearrangement uses TRBV7-9 and TRBJ1-6; weak D call: TRBD1 (6 bases). Trimming took off 5 bases at V and 0 bases at J, with 8 bases between the two ends. Looked up from germline, CDR1 is SEHNR and CDR2 is FQNEAQ (reference sequence). The CDR3 totals 15 residues. CDR3 bases: TGTGCCAGCAGCGGACAGAGCTCCTATAATTCACCCCTCCACTTT. This codes for CASSGQSSYNSPLHF.

The rearrangement links TRBV18 to TRBJ1-2; 10 bases align to TRBD1. V shed 4 bases, J shed 10 bases, and the junction held 18 bases outside the gene matches. This CDR3 is 17 amino acids long. Germline V gene lookup returns CDR1 KGHSH and CDR2 LQKENI. CDR3 coding DNA: TGTGCCAGCTCACTCCGGACAGGGGGGGATATTAGTTTCGACTACACCTTC. It encodes CASSLRTGGDISFDYTF.

This rearrangement joins TRBV14 to TRBJ2-7; weak D call: TRBD1 (6 bases). V was clipped by 1 base and J by 1 base, with 11 bases between them. The CDR3 is 15 residues long. Germline values: CDR1 SGHDN, CDR2 FVKESK. CDR3 sequence: CASSQGPRGSYEQYF. CDR3 sequence (DNA): TGTGCCAGCAGCCAAGGACCCAGGGGTTCCTACGAGCAGTACTTC.

This clone occurred a few times. Different DNA sequences within this sample yield the same CDR3. J is TRBJ2-7 and V is TRBV20-1; possibly TRBD1 for D (5 bases). This CDR3 has 11 residues. Trimming stripped 3 bases from V and 5 bases from J, with 8 bases between. CDR1 is DFQATT, CDR2 SNEGSKA, per germline (reference sequence). This CDR3 is CSASSGHEQYF. In DNA, the CDR3 is TGCAGTGCTAGTTCAGGGCACGAGCAGTACTTC.

CDR3 in DNA: TGTGCCAGCAGCCTTCCCAATTCATTCACCGGGGAGCTGTTTTTT. Amino acids: CASSLPNSFTGELFF. This chain connects TRBV3-1 (or the pseudogene TRBV3-2) to TRBJ2-2; D gene uncertain. V was trimmed by 4 bases and J by 4 bases, leaving 13 bases between them. Per the germline V gene, CDR1 is LGHDT and CDR2 is YNNKEL (reference sequence). This CDR3 has 15 residues.